This T cell receptor beta chain was identified in a study of blood T cell repertoires in COVID-19. Study in general: The study drew acute and convalescent COVID-19 samples from the United States, Italy and Spain. The cDNA or gDNA used as material had been derived from T cells, B-cell-depleted T cells, or PBMCs.

Cohort placement rested on clinical history that participants reported themselves. Each recovered donor of Cohort 3 presented with two negative PCRs, clearance, or symptom resolution. The V gene lost 5 bases and the J gene lost 8 bases, with 12 bases spanning the gap. Germline lookup yields CDR1 LNHNV and CDR2 YYDKDF (reference sequence). CDR3 length equals 12 residues. This table comes from immunoSEQ multiplex PCR, and its TCRdb copy is limited to in-frame clones, with some not included. Of roughly 400,000 clones listed, about nine tenths are singletons. The sequence was collected from a man aged 18 to 30 who had recovered from COVID-19. The chain has TRBV15 and TRBJ1-2; no clear D. The sequencing sample was made of PBMCs or T cells enriched from blood (not recorded which). This CDR3 reads CATSFPGEGYTF. Written as DNA, the CDR3 is TGTGCCACCAGCTTCCCCGGGGAGGGCTACACCTTC.